The present T cell receptor (beta chain) was sequenced within a study of T cell clones after liver transplantation. Study summary: Tolerant meant at least one year fully off immunosuppression without liver enzymes above twice normal.

The trim removed 3 bases at V and 2 bases at J, leaving 5 bases unmatched. Germline V gene data show CDR1 as SGHRS and CDR2 as YFSETQ. CDR3 length: 16 residues. Sequencing used immunoSEQ multiplex PCR; TCRdb keeps in-frame clones, though not all of them. The sample includes tens of thousands of clones, nearly 85% of them seen just once. Sequences were derived from CD4+ T cells from blood, sampled 46 months after liver transplant. The receptor's source is a human patient who received a liver transplant. The graft donor may be the source of some T cells. The V call is TRBV5-1, the J call TRBJ2-6; 7 nucleotides line up with TRBD1. DNA for the CDR3: TGCGCCAGCAGCTCCCTTACAGGGGCTGGGGCCAACGTCCTGACTTTC. Translating gives CASSSLTGAGANVLTF.